This T cell receptor (beta chain) was observed in a study of T cell responses to AZD1222 COVID-19 vaccine. The data were produced by immunoSEQ multiplex PCR, yet TCRdb's version contains in-frame clones alone and is incomplete. This sample has around 120,000 clones, with approximately 94% found just once. CDR3 length: 13 residues. V gave up 7 bases and J gave up 3 bases, with 10 bases separating them. Per germline, CDR1 MNHEY and CDR2 SVGAGI. The clonotype was recovered from an adult who received the AZD1222 COVID-19 vaccine. The chain has TRBV6-5 and TRBJ1-5, with D possibly being TRBD1 (5 bases). Sequences were derived from peripheral blood, sampled 28 days after the second AZD1222 dose. CDR3: CASNGRVNQPQHF. Here the CDR3 DNA reads TGTGCCAGCAATGGCAGGGTCAATCAGCCCCAGCATTTT.